What follows are 23 T cell receptor beta chains derived from one specimen sequenced in a study of graft-versus-host responses after intestinal transplantation. No antigen has been assigned to these receptors. Produced via immunoSEQ multiplex PCR; TCRdb's table is partial and in-frame only. The sample consists of around 110,000 clones, 90% of them appearing once. Sequences were derived from unstimulated CD4+ T cells sorted from spleen or lymph node cells, sampled before intestinal transplant. The source is a human donor who received an intestinal transplant.

This chain joins TRBV28 and TRBJ2-3; 7 bases fit TRBD2. The V segment lost 7 bases and the J segment 2 bases; nucleotides outside the gene matches: 3. The CDR3 spans 13 residues. In germline, CDR1 is MDHEN, CDR2 SYDVKM. The chain's CDR3 is CASKGGDTDTQYF. CDR3 DNA sequence: TGTGCCAGCAAGGGAGGGGACACAGATACGCAGTATTTT.

V usage is TRBV30 and J usage is TRBJ2-5; 7 bases agree with TRBD1. V shed 0 bases, J shed 4 bases, and the junction held 14 bases outside the gene matches. This CDR3 contains 17 residues. The germline gives CDR1 GTSNPN, CDR2 SVGIG (reference sequence). CDR3 sequence: CAWSVGGRGKWRETQYF. As DNA, the CDR3 is TGTGCCTGGAGTGTAGGGGGCAGGGGCAAGTGGAGAGAGACCCAGTACTTC.

This sequence joins TRBV6-1 and TRBJ2-7, with D maybe TRBD1 (5 bases). Per the germline V gene, CDR1 is MNHNS and CDR2 is SASEGT. Trimming removed 4 bases from V and 6 bases from J, with 10 bases in between. This CDR3 spans 12 amino acids. The CDR3, as DNA: TGTGCCAGCAGTGGATCCAGGGTCGAGCAGTACTTC. Its protein is CASSGSRVEQYF.

The chain couples TRBV10-1 to TRBJ2-1, with 7 bases fitting TRBD2. V shed 2 bases and J 7 bases; nucleotides not matched to a gene: 2. The CDR3 loop spans 13 amino acids. Germline CDR1 reads WNHNN; CDR2 reads SYGVQD (reference sequence). The CDR3 nucleotides are TGCGCCAGCAGTGAGGGACTAGAGAATGAGCAGTTCTTC. Protein: CASSEGLENEQFF.

This clone was seen just once. The DNA is left out, because the CDR3 cannot be placed on it with certainty; the CDR3 is given as TCRdb lists it. CDR3 protein: CASSTSGQINEKLFF. V gene TRBV28 combines with J gene TRBJ1-4; the table's D call, TRBD1, was not checked against the DNA. The CDR3 length equals 15 residues, ends included. Germline V lookup: CDR1 MDHEN, CDR2 SYDVKM.

V and J are TRBV5-1 and TRBJ2-5; a possible D gene is TRBD1 (6 bases). Looked up from germline, CDR1 is SGHRS and CDR2 is YFSETQ. The V end was cut by 5 bases, the J end by 2 bases, with 10 bases between. CDR3 length: 13 residues. The CDR3 is CASRTGTQETQYF. The CDR3 nucleotides are TGCGCCAGCAGGACCGGGACACAAGAGACCCAGTACTTC.

This rearrangement joins TRBV7-6 to TRBJ2-2; 9 bases fit TRBD1. With V trimmed by 7 bases and J by 4 bases, 16 bases remained unmatched. This CDR3 is 18 amino acids long. Germline assignment: CDR1 SGHVS and CDR2 FNYEAQ. For the CDR3, the DNA is TGTGCCAGCACCCAACCTGGTTCCGGGACAGGGTCCACCGGGGAGCTGTTTTTT. This gives the protein CASTQPGSGTGSTGELFF.

The chain uses TRBV5-4 and TRBJ1-2, with D unresolved. V dropped 4 bases and J dropped 8 bases, with 15 bases sitting between them. CDR1 is SGHNT, CDR2 YYREEE, per germline (reference sequence). The CDR3 is 13 residues long. CDR3 nucleotides: TGTGCCAGCAGCCTCCGGGGAAATGGGGGCTACACCTTC. The encoded protein is CASSLRGNGGYTF.

The V and J genes are TRBV13 and TRBJ1-1; D is uncertain. Germline values: CDR1 PRHDT, CDR2 FYEKMQ (reference sequence). The CDR3 is 11 residues long. Trimming took off 11 bases at V and 3 bases at J, with 10 bases between the two ends. The DNA for the CDR3 is TGTGCCGGAGGCAGAGACACTGAAGCTTTCTTT. Protein product: CAGGRDTEAFF.

The chain has TRBV5-1 and TRBJ1-2, with TRBD1 matching over 7 bases. The junction had 5 bases not matched to a gene; V was cut back by 0 bases and J by 6 bases. Looked up from germline, CDR1 is SGHRS and CDR2 is YFSETQ. The CDR3 has 14 amino acids. The CDR3 here is CASSLGGGANGYTF. The CDR3 DNA reads as TGCGCCAGCAGCTTGGGAGGGGGCGCGAATGGCTACACCTTC.

CDR3 DNA: TGTGCCAGTAGTATGAGAGGCAAGAACACTGAAGCTTTCTTT. It translates to CASSMRGKNTEAFF. The rearrangement joins TRBV19 to TRBJ1-1; D call uncertain. CDR1 is LNHDA and CDR2 is SQIVND in the germline V gene (reference sequence). The CDR3 totals 14 residues. The V gene lost 3 bases and the J gene lost 1 base, with 9 bases spanning the gap.

This sequence joins TRBV7-9 and TRBJ2-2, with 7 bases lining up with TRBD2. This CDR3 has 15 amino acids. Germline V gene sequence: CDR1 SEHNR, CDR2 FQNEAQ (reference sequence). The V segment lost 5 bases and the J segment 3 bases; nucleotides outside the gene matches: 6. CDR3 nucleotide sequence: TGTGCCAGCAGCGGTAGCGGGCGATACACCGGGGAGCTGTTTTTT. Encoded protein: CASSGSGRYTGELFF.

The chain joins TRBV5-4 to TRBJ2-5, with 7 bases fitting TRBD2. Germline lookup yields CDR1 SGHNT and CDR2 YYREEE (reference sequence). The CDR3 extends over 13 amino acids. J was trimmed by 5 bases and V by 4 bases; bases with no gene match: 5. CDR3 in amino acids: CASSLGLGETQYF. CDR3 nucleotide sequence: TGTGCCAGCAGCCTCGGACTAGGGGAGACCCAGTACTTC.

The genes are TRBV11-2 and TRBJ1-1; a weak D match, TRBD1 (5 bases). Trimming cost V 3 bases and J 0 bases, with 11 bases left between them. The CDR3 consists of 15 residues. Germline CDR1 and CDR2: SGHAT and FQNNGV. The CDR3 is CASSLGYRLNTEAFF. DNA of the CDR3: TGTGCCAGCAGCTTGGGGTACAGGCTGAACACTGAAGCTTTCTTT. The full variable domain, in which reference TRBV11-2 and TRBJ1-1 provide the parts outside the CDR3, is EAGVAQSPRYKIIEKRQSVAFWCNPISGHATLYWYQQILGQGPKLLIQFQNNGVVDDSQLPKDRFSAERLKGVDSTLKIQPAKLEDSAVYLCASSLGYRLNTEAFFGQGTRLTVV.

The genes are TRBV5-8 and TRBJ2-2; 15 bases are shared with TRBD2. Per the germline V gene, CDR1 is SGHTS and CDR2 is YDEGEE. J was trimmed by 6 bases and V by 4 bases; bases with no gene match: 1. CDR3 length: 15 amino acids. The CDR3 coding sequence is TGTGCCAGCAGCCGGACTAGCGGGAGGGCCGGGGAGCTGTTTTTT. This gives the protein CASSRTSGRAGELFF.

The chain has TRBV5-1 and TRBJ1-1; 9 nucleotides line up with TRBD1. V shed 2 bases and J 5 bases; nucleotides not matched to a gene: 13. The CDR3 is made up of 17 amino acids. Germline CDR1 reads SGHRS; CDR2 reads YFSETQ. DNA for the CDR3: TGCGCCAGCAGCTTTTACCAAATTACAGGGGGCGGGACTGAAGCTTTCTTT. It is translated as CASSFYQITGGGTEAFF.

The rearrangement uses TRBV5-1 and TRBJ2-1, with 9 nucleotides matching TRBD1. Unmatched junction bases numbered 8, after V lost 1 base and J lost 0 bases. This CDR3 has 18 residues. In germline, CDR1 is SGHRS, CDR2 YFSETQ. Here the CDR3 DNA reads TGCGCCAGCAGCTTGTGGGGACAGGGTCAGAGCTCCTACAATGAGCAGTTCTTC. Translated: CASSLWGQGQSSYNEQFF.

The chain links TRBV5-1 to TRBJ1-2; possibly TRBD1 for D (6 bases). This CDR3 has 18 residues. Germline CDR1 SGHRS, CDR2 YFSETQ. Trimming shortened V by 1 base and J by 4 bases, and 23 bases separated the two germline ends. CDR3 in amino acids: CASSLSGGTLLRLYGYTF. The DNA for the CDR3 is TGCGCCAGCAGCTTGTCAGGTGGGACACTTCTCCGCCTCTATGGCTACACCTTC.

This sequence joins TRBV5-4 and TRBJ1-1, with no clear D. Between the trimmed V and J ends, which lost 0 bases and 8 bases, there was a span of 17 bases. Per germline, CDR1 SGHNT and CDR2 YYREEE (reference sequence). The CDR3 has 15 residues. This CDR3 reads CASSLVPERVYEAFF. The CDR3 DNA reads as TGTGCCAGCAGCTTGGTACCCGAACGCGTTTACGAAGCTTTCTTT.

This rearrangement joins TRBV7-3 to TRBJ2-7; 8 nucleotides align to TRBD1. Germline CDR1 is SGHTA and CDR2 is FQGTGA. This CDR3 is built from 14 residues. The junction had 2 bases not matched to a gene; V was cut back by 2 bases and J by 2 bases. The CDR3 DNA reads as TGTGCCAGCAGCTTAGGGACAGGACCCTACGAGCAGTACTTC. It translates to CASSLGTGPYEQYF.

V and J are TRBV4-2 and TRBJ2-7; 9 bases match TRBD2. The length of the CDR3 is 16 residues. CDR1 is LGHNA and CDR2 is YNFKEQ in the germline V gene. J lost 0 bases, V lost 0 bases, and 3 bases had no gene match. CDR3 residues: CASSQETSGLSYEQYF. The CDR3 nucleotides are TGTGCCAGCAGCCAAGAAACTAGCGGGCTCTCCTACGAGCAGTACTTC.

The rearrangement joins TRBV30 to TRBJ1-1; TRBD1 might be the D (5 bases). Germline loops: CDR1 GTSNPN, CDR2 SVGIG (reference sequence). The CDR3 is 15 amino acids. V shed 2 bases and J shed 4 bases, with 17 bases lying between them. CDR3: CAWSSKTSGVTEAFF. DNA of the CDR3: TGTGCCTGGAGTTCAAAAACGTCGGGGGTCACTGAAGCTTTCTTT.

With regard to this clone: Other nucleotide sequences in the sample specify the same CDR3. The chain is built from TRBV18 and TRBJ2-6, with TRBD1 matching 9 bases. The CDR3 extends over 18 amino acids. CDR1 and CDR2 from the germline V gene are KGHSH and LQKENI. J lost 7 bases, V lost 0 bases, and 10 bases had no gene match. CDR3 nucleotides: TGTGCCAGCTCACCACCTATGACAGGGGGGGTTGGAGCCAACGTCCTGACTTTC. Protein: CASSPPMTGGVGANVLTF.